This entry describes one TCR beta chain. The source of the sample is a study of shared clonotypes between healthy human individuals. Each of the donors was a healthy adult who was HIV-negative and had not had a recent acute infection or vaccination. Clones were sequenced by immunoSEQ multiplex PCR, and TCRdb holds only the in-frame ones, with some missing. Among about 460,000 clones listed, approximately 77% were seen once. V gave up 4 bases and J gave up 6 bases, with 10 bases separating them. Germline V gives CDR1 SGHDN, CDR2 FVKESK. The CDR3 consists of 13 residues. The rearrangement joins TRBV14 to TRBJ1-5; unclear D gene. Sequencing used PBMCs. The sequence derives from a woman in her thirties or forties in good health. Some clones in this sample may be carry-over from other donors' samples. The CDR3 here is CASSRGFGQPQHF. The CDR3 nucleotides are TGTGCCAGCAGCCGCGGGTTCGGTCAGCCCCAGCATTTT.